This T cell receptor (beta chain) was sequenced in a study of shared clonotypes between healthy human individuals. Whole-study results and caveats: Roughly 5% of naive CD4 clonotypes were shared across several donors.

CDR3 length: 14 amino acids. The V gene's germline CDR1 is SGHNT and CDR2 YYREEE (reference sequence). V lost 0 bases and J 5 bases, leaving 11 bases between the germline ends. Concerning this clone: Its antigen is currently unknown.

Measured with immunoSEQ multiplex PCR; TCRdb has only the in-frame clones, and not every one. The sample consists of some 2.4 million clones, 93% of them appearing once. This chain connects TRBV5-4 to TRBJ2-5; a weak D match, TRBD2 (6 bases). This clonotype originated in a man between 18 and 35 years old in good health. Some clones in this sample may be carry-over from other donors' samples. Sequencing was performed on naive CD4+ T cells from PBMCs. Documented subset: CD45RA+ positively selected. The DNA for the CDR3 is TGTGCCAGCAGCTTGGGGCTAGCGACGGAGACCCAGTACTTC. It translates to CASSLGLATETQYF.